Below are 14 T cell receptor beta chains sequenced from a single sample in a study of blood T cell repertoires in COVID-19 (dated by TCRdb to about 2020). Library method: the immunoSEQ multiplex PCR assay. The table comes from immuneACCESS by way of TCRdb, which keeps in-frame sequences with V and J called. Part of the clones is missing from these tables; in studies checked, under half for an unresolved V gene and the rest for unknown reasons. Within this sample are over 300,000 clones, with more than 80% of them counted one time only. 0.95% to 1.5% of the sample rests with the top ten. The sequenced sample consisted of peripheral blood. Every receptor here comes from a man in his forties with acute or convalescent COVID-19.

The CDR3, as DNA: TGTGCCAGCAGCCATAACAGGGGGCGCGGGGATCTTGAGCAGTTCTTC. Encoded protein: CASSHNRGRGDLEQFF. The rearrangement uses TRBV7-2 and TRBJ2-1; 9 positions agree with TRBD1. This CDR3 has 16 amino acids. The V gene end was trimmed by 5 bases and the J gene end by 9 bases; junction bases not matched to a gene: 14. Germline V gene sequence: CDR1 SGHTA, CDR2 FQGNSA.

The gene calls are TRBV11-2 and TRBJ2-7; D is possibly TRBD2 (6 bases). Germline values: CDR1 SGHAT, CDR2 FQNNGV. V gave up 7 bases and J gave up 5 bases, with 18 bases separating them. The CDR3 loop spans 14 amino acids. The CDR3 coding sequence is TGTGCCAGCACCAAAACCTCGGAGGGAAACGAGCAGTACTTC. This gives the protein CASTKTSEGNEQYF.

The chain joins TRBV9 to TRBJ1-3; tentative D call: TRBD1 (5 bases). CDR3 size: 15 residues. The V gene lost 4 bases and the J gene lost 0 bases, with 11 bases spanning the gap. CDR1 and CDR2 from the germline V gene are SGDLS and YYNGEE. The CDR3, as DNA: TGTGCCAGCAGCCCCAGGGTAAGCTCTGGAAACACCATATATTTT. Translating it yields CASSPRVSSGNTIYF.

V usage is TRBV28 and J usage is TRBJ1-5; D is uncertain. Per germline, CDR1 MDHEN and CDR2 SYDVKM. CDR3 length: 14 amino acids. The germline V and J ends were trimmed by 1 base and 1 base, with 5 bases remaining between them. CDR3 DNA sequence: TGTGCCAGCAGTTTATCTTCCAGCAATCAGCCCCAGCATTTT. Translation gives CASSLSSSNQPQHF.

The genes are TRBV6-6 and TRBJ1-1, with TRBD1 matching 10 bases. The CDR3 has 14 residues. V lost 4 bases and J lost 1; bases outside the gene matches: 0. Per germline, CDR1 MNHNY and CDR2 SVGAGI (reference sequence). CDR3 coding DNA: TGTGCCAGCAGTTGGACAGGGGGGAACACTGAAGCTTTCTTT. Translation: CASSWTGGNTEAFF.

V gene TRBV6-5 combines with J gene TRBJ2-1, with D tentatively TRBD1 (5 bases). This CDR3 has 15 residues. Germline lookup yields CDR1 MNHEY and CDR2 SVGAGI. V shed 0 bases and J shed 2 bases, with 8 bases lying between them. The CDR3 loop reads CASSYSQGAYNEQFF. The CDR3 region has the DNA TGTGCCAGCAGTTACTCCCAGGGCGCCTACAATGAGCAGTTCTTC.

The chain employs TRBV2 and TRBJ2-1, with D perhaps TRBD2 (5 bases). The CDR3 is made up of 13 amino acids. Trimming shortened V by 6 bases and J by 6 bases, and 12 bases separated the two germline ends. Germline CDR1 is SNHLY and CDR2 is FYNNEI. The CDR3 spells CASRPGIINEQFF. The CDR3 DNA sequence: TGTGCCAGCAGGCCCGGGATAATCAATGAGCAGTTCTTC.

Worth noting for this clone: The identical CDR3 is also encoded by other nucleotide sequences in the sample. CDR3 region: CASRTTYEQYF. CDR3 sequence (DNA): TGTGCCAGCAGGACAACTTACGAGCAGTACTTC. The chain joins TRBV28 to TRBJ2-7; no firm D call. The CDR3 loop spans 11 amino acids. The germline CDR1 and CDR2 sequences are MDHEN and SYDVKM. V was cut by 6 bases and J by 4 bases, with 7 bases left in between.

The chain carries TRBV5-4 and TRBJ2-7; maybe TRBD2 (5 bases). V dropped 0 bases and J dropped 3 bases, with 22 bases sitting between them. The CDR3 sequence is 18 residues long. Germline CDR1 SGHNT, CDR2 YYREEE (reference sequence). The CDR3 coding sequence is TGTGCCAGCAGCTTGGCCATATCTGGTAGCGAGATAGACTACGAGCAGTACTTC. It yields the protein CASSLAISGSEIDYEQYF.

The chain employs TRBV4-1 and TRBJ2-7, with TRBD2 matching 8 bases. Germline-derived CDR1 and CDR2 are MGHRA and YSYEKL. The CDR3 is made up of 14 amino acids. Losses at the gene ends were 4 bases for V and 4 bases for J; bases not matched to a gene: 6. CDR3 nucleotide sequence: TGCGCCAGCAGCCCCGGGACTAGTGCGTACGAGCAGTACTTC. Encoded protein: CASSPGTSAYEQYF.

Concerning this clone: The same CDR3 is also encoded by other DNA sequences in this sample. The chain recombines TRBV5-1 with TRBJ1-3; D uncertain. The CDR3 extends over 15 amino acids. Trimming took 0 bases from V and 1 from J, leaving 8 bases between them. CDR1 is SGHRS and CDR2 is YFSETQ in the germline V gene. The CDR3: CASSLVSGSGNTIYF. CDR3 in DNA: TGCGCCAGCAGCTTGGTTTCGGGTTCTGGAAACACCATATATTTT.

The CDR3 spells CASRSGVRGNTIYF. The CDR3 coding sequence is TGTGCCAGCCGCTCGGGAGTTCGAGGAAACACCATATATTTT. This rearrangement joins TRBV7-8 to TRBJ1-3; D gene unclear. CDR3 length: 14 amino acids. CDR1 is SGHVS and CDR2 is FQNEAQ in the germline V gene. V was shortened by 8 bases and J by 4 bases, with 15 bases between the two germline ends.

The rearrangement links TRBV28 to TRBJ1-3; tentative D call: TRBD1 (5 bases). V shed 3 bases and J shed 0 bases, with 15 bases lying between them. The CDR3 contains 17 residues. CDR1 MDHEN and CDR2 SYDVKM come from the germline V gene. CDR3 in DNA: TGTGCCAGCAGTTTGGGGCCGCACCAACACTCTGGAAACACCATATATTTT. This codes for CASSLGPHQHSGNTIYF.

The rearrangement uses TRBV6-1 and TRBJ2-5, with 7 bases matching TRBD2. The junction had 7 bases not matched to a gene; V was cut back by 2 bases and J by 4 bases. CDR1 MNHNS and CDR2 SASEGT come from the germline V gene. This CDR3 spans 15 amino acids. The CDR3 loop reads CASSELWGRGETQYF. Written as DNA, the CDR3 is TGTGCCAGCAGTGAACTGTGGGGGAGGGGAGAGACCCAGTACTTC.